The source of this T cell receptor beta chain is a study of T cell responses to AZD1222 COVID-19 vaccine. As for this clone: Its antigen is still unknown.

Study observations and caveats: White British people made up most donors, females outnumbered males, and clonal diversity was possibly underestimated. It was only a handful of AZD1222 recipients who were seropositive at baseline.

Assay used: immunoSEQ multiplex PCR; TCRdb lists only in-frame clones, some missing. The sample has 150,000 to 200,000 clones, approximately 89% seen once. V was clipped by 6 bases and J by 3 bases, with 5 bases between them. From germline, CDR1 is MRHNA and CDR2 SNTAGT. The CDR3 length is 12 residues. The TCR comes from an adult who received the AZD1222 COVID-19 vaccine. This sequence joins TRBV6-4 and TRBJ2-2, with D hard to call. Sample: peripheral blood, taken 28 days after the second AZD1222 dose. CDR3 DNA sequence: TGTGCCAGCAGGCGAGACACCGGGGAGCTGTTTTTT. It specifies CASRRDTGELFF.